These 25 T cell receptor beta chains came from one sample sequenced in a study of T cells in Graves' hyperthyroidism and ophthalmopathy. Amplification of TCR beta CDR3 regions was performed using RNA transcripts as template. With the HTBI primer set, the TCR CDR3 went through a first round of RT-PCR. TCRdb recomputed calls from the multiplex PCR reads with MiXCR, one row per CDR3 protein. The sample contains fewer than 350,000 distinct CDR3 sequences, 10% to 15% of which appear only once. Sequencing was carried out using blood. The origin of the receptors is a woman aged 25-40 years with Graves' hyperthyroidism that later progressed to Graves' ophthalmopathy.

At least ten counts were recorded for this clonotype. This rearrangement joins TRBV12-5 to TRBJ1-2; unclear D gene. Germline loops: CDR1 LGHNT, CDR2 FRNRAP. Trimming cost V 3 bases and J 0 bases, with 8 bases left between them. The CDR3 is 14 amino acids. The CDR3 here is CASGFAATNYGYTF. DNA for the CDR3: TGTGCTAGTGGTTTTGCAGCAACTAACTATGGCTACACCTTC. Looking up the rest from reference TRBV12-5 and TRBJ1-2 gives the full variable domain: DARVTQTPRHKVTEMGQEVTMRCQPILGHNTVFWYRQTMMQGLELLAYFRNRAPLDDSGMPKDRFSAEMPDATLATLKIQPSEPRDSAVYFCASGFAATNYGYTFGSGTRLTVV.

This clonotype came up many times. The rearrangement links TRBV20-1 to TRBJ2-7; no definite D call. The CDR3 is 11 amino acids. V was cut by 4 bases and J by 1 base, with 5 bases left in between. CDR1 is DFQATT, CDR2 SNEGSKA, per germline (reference sequence). The chain's CDR3 is CSATASYEQYF. In nucleotides, the CDR3 is TGCAGTGCTACAGCATCCTACGAGCAGTACTTC.

A word on this clonotype: A much larger clone differs by one base, so this may be a read error. V gene TRBV10-3 combines with J gene TRBJ2-7, with TRBD2 identical over 16 bases. The CDR3 covers 17 residues. The germline V gene has CDR1 ENHRY and CDR2 SYGVKD. J lost 5 bases, V lost 5 bases, and 9 bases had no gene match. The CDR3 DNA follows: TGTGCCATCAGTCCCGGGACTAGCGGGAGGGTAACCCACGAGCAGTACGTC. It is translated as CAISPGTSGRVTHEQYV.

This sequence joins TRBV10-3 and TRBJ2-1, with 7 bases fitting TRBD1. The V and J ends lost 3 bases and 2 bases, in that order; junction bases with no gene match: 1. The germline CDR1 and CDR2 sequences are ENHRY and SYGVKD. The CDR3 loop spans 14 amino acids. The CDR3 spells CAISDGTAYNEQFF. The CDR3 DNA reads TGTGCCATCAGTGACGGGACAGCCTACAATGAGCAGTTCTTC.

The table lists this clonotype with a few counts. This clone may be a read error of a much larger clone one base away. This rearrangement joins TRBV28 to TRBJ1-1; D is perhaps TRBD1 (5 bases). Between the trimmed V and J ends, which lost 5 bases and 5 bases, there was a span of 12 bases. Germline V CDR1 and CDR2: MDHEN, SYDVKM. This CDR3 has 13 amino acids. CDR3 protein: CASSGPGFTEAFF. CDR3 nucleotide sequence: TGTGCCAGCAGTGGGCCAGGGTTTACTGAAGCTTTCTTT.

The V call is TRBV6-5, the J call TRBJ1-5; TRBD1 is a possible D gene (6 bases). The V gene lost 4 bases and the J gene lost 3 bases, with 16 bases spanning the gap. Germline V lookup: CDR1 MNHEY, CDR2 SVGAGI. The CDR3 sequence is 16 residues long. This CDR3 reads CASSFRGTRPNQPQHF. In DNA, the CDR3 is TGTGCCAGCAGTTTTCGGGGGACAAGGCCCAATCAGCCCCAGCATTTT.

This clonotype was counted between two and nine times. This may arise from a read error, as a much more abundant clone is one base away. The rearrangement links TRBV29-1 to TRBJ2-1; D perhaps matches TRBD2 (6 bases). This CDR3 spans 12 amino acids. The germline gives CDR1 SQVTM, CDR2 ANQGSEA. CDR3 coding DNA: TGCAGCGTTGAGGAATCGGGGGATGAGCGGTTCTTC. This encodes CSVEESGDERFF.

This clonotype was seen a handful of times. The chain is built from TRBV6-1 and TRBJ2-1; 8 nucleotides match TRBD2. The V gene end was trimmed by 5 bases and the J gene end by 6 bases; junction bases not matched to a gene: 9. CDR1 MNHNS and CDR2 SASEGT come from the germline V gene. The CDR3 is 15 residues long. Here the CDR3 DNA reads TGTGCCAGCAGTTCAGGACTAGCACTGATCAATGAGCAGTTCTTC. It codes for CASSSGLALINEQFF.

The chain carries TRBV29-1 and TRBJ2-1, with 16 positions matching TRBD2. The CDR3 consists of 16 residues. Germline V gene data show CDR1 as SQVTM and CDR2 as ANQGSEA. V shed 7 bases and J 2 bases; nucleotides not matched to a gene: 5. CDR3 protein: CSAQGLAGGAYNEQFF. CDR3 in DNA: TGCAGCGCTCAGGGACTAGCGGGAGGGGCCTACAATGAGCAGTTCTTC.

There are many counts of this clonotype. This sequence joins TRBV5-1 and TRBJ2-7; 7 bases map to TRBD2. This CDR3 has 15 amino acids. With 2 bases clipped from V and 3 bases from J, the junction kept 8 bases outside the gene matches. The germline CDR1 and CDR2 sequences are SGHRS and YFSETQ. The CDR3 spells CASSFGAGDLYEQYF. The CDR3 bases are TGCGCCAGCAGCTTCGGGGCGGGAGACCTCTACGAGCAGTACTTC.

This clonotype came up once. The chain joins TRBV19 to TRBJ2-5; D is perhaps TRBD2 (6 bases). The V end lost 5 bases, the J end lost 7 bases, and 23 bases lay between the germline ends. The CDR3 spans 16 residues. Germline lookup yields CDR1 LNHDA and CDR2 SQIVND (reference sequence). CDR3: CASSVDFFSWGGTQYF. In DNA, the CDR3 is TGTGCCAGTAGTGTCGACTTCTTTAGCTGGGGAGGGACCCAGTACTTC.

Many counts were recorded for this clonotype. This chain links TRBV11-2 with TRBJ2-5, with D possibly being TRBD1 or TRBD2 (5 bases each). The CDR3 runs to 14 residues. Between the trimmed V and J ends, which lost 4 bases and 0 bases, there was a span of 9 bases. Per germline, CDR1 SGHAT and CDR2 FQNNGV. The CDR3 loop reads CASSWGRYQETQYF. The CDR3 bases are TGTGCCAGCAGCTGGGGACGGTACCAAGAGACCCAGTACTTC.

In this sample, this clonotype turned up many times. J is TRBJ1-2 and V is TRBV6-1; 11 bases agree with TRBD1. The CDR3 length is 16 residues. Losses at the gene ends were 6 bases for V and 0 bases for J; bases not matched to a gene: 6. Germline V lookup: CDR1 MNHNS, CDR2 SASEGT. The CDR3 is CASSSGTGGTNYGYTF. The DNA of the CDR3 is TGTGCCAGCAGCTCCGGGACAGGGGGGACTAACTATGGCTACACCTTC.

This clonotype was detected many times. The chain recombines TRBV7-9 with TRBJ1-2; 8 bases map to TRBD1. The length of the CDR3 is 13 residues. V dropped 5 bases and J dropped 6; count of bases not matched to a gene: 5. CDR1 is SEHNR, CDR2 FQNEAQ, per germline (reference sequence). The CDR3 region is CASSMGQVDGYTF. As DNA, the CDR3 is TGTGCCAGCAGCATGGGACAGGTCGATGGCTACACCTTC.

This clonotype was seen repeatedly, ten times or more. The gene calls are TRBV4-1 and TRBJ2-5, with 7 bases fitting TRBD1. The CDR3 loop spans 15 amino acids. CDR1 is MGHRA and CDR2 is YSYEKL in the germline V gene. Losses at the gene ends were 1 base for V and 5 bases for J; bases not matched to a gene: 7. As DNA, the CDR3 is TGCGCCAGCAGCCAAGTGGAAGGGGGCTTGGAGACCCAGTACTTC. It encodes CASSQVEGGLETQYF.

The chain links TRBV18 to TRBJ1-6; D unclear. Germline V CDR1 and CDR2: KGHSH, LQKENI. The CDR3 spans 16 residues. V dropped 2 bases and J dropped 0 bases, with 8 bases sitting between them. DNA for the CDR3: TGTGCCAGCTCACCAAATAGGAGCTCCTATAATTCACCCCTCCACTTT. This gives the protein CASSPNRSSYNSPLHF.

This clonotype was counted at least ten times. This sequence joins TRBV30 and TRBJ1-1; no firm D call. CDR3 length: 13 amino acids. Trimming removed 0 bases at V and 1 base at J, with 6 bases between. CDR1 and CDR2 from the germline V gene are GTSNPN and SVGIG (reference sequence). The CDR3 nucleotides are TGTGCCTGGAGTGTAGACGAGAACACTGAAGCTTTCTTT. Translating gives CAWSVDENTEAFF.

This clonotype was counted at least ten times. This sequence joins TRBV3-1 and TRBJ2-3; 9 bases line up with TRBD2. Germline CDR1 reads LGHDT; CDR2 reads YNNKEL (reference sequence). The V and J ends lost 1 base and 4 bases, in that order; junction bases with no gene match: 9. The CDR3 has 17 residues. CDR3 protein: CASSQVQGGRAADTQYF. CDR3 in DNA: TGTGCCAGCAGCCAAGTCCAGGGCGGGAGGGCCGCAGATACGCAGTATTTT.

The sample holds many counts of this clonotype. The chain combines TRBV28 with TRBJ2-7; TRBD2 matches at 7 bases. The V segment lost 5 bases and the J segment 2 bases; nucleotides outside the gene matches: 9. The CDR3 contains 15 residues. Germline CDR1 and CDR2: MDHEN and SYDVKM. CDR3 sequence reads: CASSLQRDFPYEQYF. The CDR3 region has the DNA TGTGCCAGCAGTCTCCAGCGGGACTTCCCCTACGAGCAGTACTTC.

This clonotype was recorded many times. The chain links TRBV6-1 to TRBJ1-1; the D gene is possibly TRBD1 (6 bases). The CDR3 loop spans 17 amino acids. V was pared by 7 bases and J by 1 base, with 22 bases between. Germline-derived CDR1 and CDR2 are MNHNS and SASEGT. For the CDR3, the DNA is TGTGCCAGCATATTTTCGGGGGCTCTTACTACGAACACTGAAGCTTTCTTT. It encodes CASIFSGALTTNTEAFF.

The V and J genes are TRBV7-6 and TRBJ2-6; D is possibly TRBD2 (6 bases). The germline V gene encodes CDR1 SGHVS and CDR2 FNYEAQ. This CDR3 comprises 15 residues. Trimming cost V 5 bases and J 4 bases, with 12 bases left between them. The CDR3 nucleotides are TGTGCCAGCAGCGCGGGACTCGAGGGGGCCAACGTCCTGACTTTC. This encodes CASSAGLEGANVLTF.

In its sample, this clonotype was seen many times. This chain connects TRBV3-1 to TRBJ2-5, with D uncertain. Deletions cut 4 bases from V and 2 bases from J, with 11 bases between. Per the germline V gene, CDR1 is LGHDT and CDR2 is YNNKEL (reference sequence). CDR3 size: 14 residues. CDR3 bases: TGTGCCAGCAGCCCATGGGCGGTACAAGAGACCCAGTACTTC. It codes for CASSPWAVQETQYF.

This clonotype was recorded many times. This chain connects TRBV13 to TRBJ2-7, with D perhaps matching TRBD2 (5 bases). V was pared by 5 bases and J by 0 bases, with 8 bases between. The CDR3 is 13 residues long. Germline V gene data show CDR1 as PRHDT and CDR2 as FYEKMQ (reference sequence). CDR3 residues: CASSGSSSYEQYF. CDR3 DNA sequence: TGTGCCAGCAGCGGGAGCAGCTCCTACGAGCAGTACTTC. Drawing the rest from reference TRBV13 and TRBJ2-7, the complete variable domain is AAGVIQSPRHLIKEKRETATLKCYPIPRHDTVYWYQQGPGQDPQFLISFYEKMQSDKGSIPDRFSAQQFSDYHSELNMSSLELGDSALYFCASSGSSSYEQYFGPGTRLTVT.

This clonotype was detected ten times or more. The J gene is TRBJ1-1, the V gene TRBV27; the D is unclear. Germline CDR1 MNHEY, CDR2 SMNVEV (reference sequence). V was shortened by 4 bases and J by 1 base, with 7 bases between the two germline ends. The CDR3 covers 13 residues. CDR3 in DNA: TGTGCCAGCAGTTATCGCGAGAACACTGAAGCTTTCTTT. This encodes CASSYRENTEAFF.

This clonotype was recorded many times. The chain combines TRBV6-1 with TRBJ2-7, with 11 bases matching TRBD2. Losses at the gene ends were 7 bases for V and 1 base for J; bases not matched to a gene: 9. CDR1 is MNHNS, CDR2 SASEGT, per germline. The CDR3 runs to 16 residues. For the CDR3, the DNA is TGTGCCAGCAAGATAGCGGGAGGGGTGGCTTCCTACGAGCAGTACTTC. Translating gives CASKIAGGVASYEQYF.